The present T cell receptor (beta chain) was sequenced within a study of shared clonotypes between healthy human individuals. Study information: Donors, aged 18 to 49, were a couple of women and three men.

CD8 cells regarded as naive lacked CD45RO, were positively chosen for CCR7, and omitted terminally differentiated effector memory CD45RA+ cells. In the authors' methods: Filtering differed because ImmunoSEQ produced junction-only sequences that carried no quality scores. Clones were sequenced by immunoSEQ multiplex PCR, and TCRdb holds only the in-frame ones, with some missing. V and J calls and clone size follow that table, whereas D and trimming were derived from the DNA. Here the sample spans millions of clones, around 96% being singletons. Deletions cut 8 bases from V and 9 bases from J, with 14 bases between. CDR1 MNHNS and CDR2 SASEGT come from the germline V gene. CDR3 length equals 12 residues.

The origin of this receptor is a man aged 18 to 30 in good health. Sequences were obtained from naive CD8+ T cells sorted from blood. The genes are TRBV6-1 and TRBJ2-1; D is perhaps TRBD2 (6 bases). Written as DNA, the CDR3 is TGTGCCAGCGGAGGGTATTCCCCTGAGCAGTTCTTC. Translating gives CASGGYSPEQFF.